This TCR beta chain was retrieved from a study of blood T cell repertoires in COVID-19 (dated by TCRdb to 2019 to 2021). With regard to the full study: Samples from collaborators originated in the United States, Italy and Spain and spanned both the acute and convalescent phases of COVID-19. The prospective study material was composed of cDNA or gDNA derived from T cells, B-cell-depleted T cells, or PBMCs. The dataset comprised deeply sampled blood TCRbeta repertoires from subjects exposed to, actively infected with, or recovered from COVID-19. The repertoires were released in a freely available public database meant as a resource for research on the immune response to SARS-CoV-2. Samples came from the ongoing ImmuneRACE study (first 160 participants) plus 1,254 subjects from 6 global collaborators. A de-identified subject ID, COVID-19 status, age in years and sex were almost always included in the sample metadata. Where available, HLA class I and class II types were obtained from metadata supplied by the sample provider rather than from assay-based typing. Study-level results and caveats: How much clinical and demographic metadata was included differed by source and by participant, and the metadata was provided uncurated.

Samples from volunteer blood donors who had recovered from COVID-19 were contributed by a second Seattle source. Each collaborating institution followed its own protocols to collect whole blood in K2EDTA tubes. For TCRbeta analysis, collaborators shipped samples as frozen whole blood, isolated PBMCs, or DNA extracted from either of those sample types. TCRbeta CDR3 regions were amplified from genomic DNA using the immunoSEQ Assay, a bias-controlled multiplex PCR. Per the source publication's procedure: The number of nucleated cells in each sample was estimated by amplification of reference gene primers within the assay. Sequence reads were collapsed and filtered to measure the absolute abundance of every unique TCRbeta CDR3 rearrangement. For each sample, productive Simpson clonality was calculated as the square root of Simpson's diversity index across productive rearrangements. In TCRdb, the immuneACCESS table is reduced to in-frame sequences with V and J assigned. These tables do not hold every clone; where another copy was compared, an unresolved V gene accounts for under half, and the others remain unexplained. The DNA gave D and trimming, while V, J and clone size come from that table. This sample lists some 250,000 clones; around four fifths were detected once. Together, the top ten hold approximately 2% of the sample.

A remark on this clone: This receptor's antigen is unknown. The input lacks base qualities; no much larger clone sits a single base away.

Sequencing was carried out using peripheral blood. This sequence originates from a man younger than 45 who had recovered from COVID-19.

The nucleotides read TGTGCCAGCAGACCCGACAGGAGCACAGATACGCAGTATTTT. Its product reads: CASRPDRSTDTQYF. Rearrangement joined TRBV19 to TRBJ2-3; TRBD1 could be the D gene, as 6 bases match. From a lookup of the germline V gene (reference sequence), CDR1 and CDR2 are LNHDA and SQIVND. The CDR3, cysteine through phenylalanine, is 14 amino acids long. The CDR3 DNA has 42 bases and is translated from base 1. V and J lose 9 bases and 0 bases, and a span of 13 bases separates them.